One sample yielded the 4 T cell receptor beta chains listed below, sequenced in a study of memory CD4+ T cells and cytomegalovirus serostatus. Produced via immunoSEQ multiplex PCR; TCRdb's table is partial and in-frame only. Among about 44,000 clones listed, around 80% were seen once. Single viable CD3+CD4+CD8-CD45RO+ cells were sorted as the memory CD4+ T cells. Specimen: memory CD4+ T cells from blood. The receptors were gathered from an adult in good health and CMV-seronegative.

The chain has TRBV19 and TRBJ1-5; D perhaps matches TRBD1 (5 bases). V was shortened by 5 bases and J by 2 bases, with 13 bases between the two germline ends. Germline V gene data show CDR1 as LNHDA and CDR2 as SQIVND (reference sequence). CDR3 length equals 15 residues. The CDR3 protein is CASSPRTIGNQPQHF. CDR3 DNA: TGTGCCAGTAGTCCCCGGACAATCGGCAATCAGCCCCAGCATTTT.

A single count supports this clone. This chain uses TRBV5-1 with TRBJ2-1; a possible D gene is TRBD2 (6 bases). Trimming removed 4 bases from V and 8 bases from J, with 19 bases in between. The CDR3 runs to 15 residues. CDR1 SGHRS and CDR2 YFSETQ come from the germline V gene. The CDR3 loop is CASSPSRDSFYEQFF. CDR3 sequence (DNA): TGCGCCAGCAGCCCATCCCGGGACTCCTTCTATGAGCAGTTCTTC.

The chain couples TRBV5-6 to TRBJ1-1, with D perhaps matching TRBD1 (5 bases). CDR3 length: 14 amino acids. V was shortened by 4 bases and J by 1 base, with 11 bases between the two germline ends. CDR1 SGHDT and CDR2 YYEEEE come from the germline V gene. In nucleotides, the CDR3 is TGTGCCAGCAGCCTATTGGGACCGAACACTGAAGCTTTCTTT. It codes for CASSLLGPNTEAFF.

The chain employs TRBV6-5 and TRBJ1-4; D not certain. The CDR3 has 14 amino acids. The germline V gene has CDR1 MNHEY and CDR2 SVGAGI. Trimming took off 2 bases at V and 4 bases at J, with 8 bases between the two ends. In nucleotides, the CDR3 is TGTGCCAGCAGTTACCCACAGCATAATGAAAAACTGTTTTTT. This encodes CASSYPQHNEKLFF.